These 7 T cell receptor beta chains came from one sample sequenced in a study of control samples from healthy donors and cancer patients. Method: immunoSEQ multiplex PCR; TCRdb's copy keeps in-frame clones and lacks some. The sample has about 120,000 clones, around 90% seen once. The sample taken for sequencing was blood. These receptors were taken from a middle-aged man in good health.

The rearrangement uses TRBV18 and TRBJ1-1; D gene unclear. This CDR3 has 14 amino acids. Looked up from germline, CDR1 is KGHSH and CDR2 is LQKENI. The V end lost 6 bases, the J end lost 4 bases, and 15 bases lay between the germline ends. In nucleotides, the CDR3 is TGTGCCAGCTCCCAGCGGAGAGAGGGCACTGAAGCTTTCTTT. Encoded protein: CASSQRREGTEAFF. The full variable domain, completed using reference TRBV18 and TRBJ1-1, is NAGVMQNPRHLVRRRGQEARLRCSPMKGHSHVYWYRQLPEEGLKFMVYLQKENIIDESGMPKERFSAEFPKEGPSILRIQQVVRGDSAAYFCASSQRREGTEAFFGQGTRLTVV.

The chain is built from TRBV1 and TRBJ1-5; the D segment call TRBD1 is taken from the table without a DNA check. TRBV1 is shown as a pseudogene. This CDR3 comprises 17 residues. For the CDR3, the DNA is TGCACCAGCAGCCCCCCCGGGGACAGGGACAGTAATCAGCCCCAGCATTTT. Amino acids: CTSSPPGDRDSNQPQHF.

The chain uses TRBV15 and TRBJ1-1; D remains unclear. Germline CDR1 reads LNHNV; CDR2 reads YYDKDF (reference sequence). V dropped 1 base and J dropped 3 bases, with 9 bases sitting between them. The length of the CDR3 is 14 residues. The CDR3 spells CATSRVGLDTEAFF. The CDR3 DNA sequence: TGTGCCACCAGCAGAGTGGGGTTGGACACTGAAGCTTTCTTT.

J is TRBJ1-1 and V is TRBV7-9; D call uncertain. The CDR3 spans 13 residues. CDR1 and CDR2 from the germline V gene are SEHNR and FQNEAQ (reference sequence). Trimming took 0 bases from V and 7 from J, leaving 9 bases between them. Here the CDR3 reads CASSLATGSEAFF. The CDR3 DNA follows: TGTGCCAGCAGCTTAGCGACCGGCAGTGAAGCTTTCTTT.

This chain uses TRBV4-2 with TRBJ2-5; 8 bases fit TRBD2. V shed 1 base, J shed 1 base, and the junction held 8 bases outside the gene matches. This CDR3 is built from 17 residues. Germline V gene lookup returns CDR1 LGHNA and CDR2 YNFKEQ. Here the CDR3 reads CASSQGGVSGSQETQYF. The CDR3, as DNA: TGTGCCAGCAGCCAAGGAGGGGTAAGCGGGAGCCAAGAGACCCAGTACTTC.

V is TRBV7-2 and J is TRBJ2-5; TRBD1 matches at 7 bases. Germline V gene lookup returns CDR1 SGHTA and CDR2 FQGNSA. With 4 bases clipped from V and 2 bases from J, the junction kept 7 bases outside the gene matches. The CDR3 spans 15 residues. This chain's CDR3 is CASSWARQGQETQYF. In DNA form, the CDR3 reads TGTGCCAGCAGCTGGGCCCGACAGGGTCAAGAGACCCAGTACTTC.

The CDR3 DNA sequence: TGTGCCAGTAGTAGGGGGGTAGCGGGGTCTGAGACCCAGTACTTC. This codes for CASSRGVAGSETQYF. V and J are TRBV19 and TRBJ2-5, with 8 bases that match TRBD2. Trimming took 4 bases from V and 5 from J; bases not matched to a gene: 9. Germline lookup yields CDR1 LNHDA and CDR2 SQIVND (reference sequence). The CDR3 has 15 amino acids.